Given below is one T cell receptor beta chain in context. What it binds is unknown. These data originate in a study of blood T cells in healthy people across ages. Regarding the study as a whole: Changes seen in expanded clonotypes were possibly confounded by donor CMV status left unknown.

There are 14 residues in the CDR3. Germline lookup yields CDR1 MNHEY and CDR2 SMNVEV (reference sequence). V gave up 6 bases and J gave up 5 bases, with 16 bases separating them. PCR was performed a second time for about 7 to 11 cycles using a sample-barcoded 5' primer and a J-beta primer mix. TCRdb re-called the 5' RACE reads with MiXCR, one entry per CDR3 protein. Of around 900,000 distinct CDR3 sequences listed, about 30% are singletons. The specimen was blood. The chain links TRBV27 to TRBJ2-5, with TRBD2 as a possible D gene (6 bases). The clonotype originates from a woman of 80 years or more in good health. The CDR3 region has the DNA TGTGCCAGCAGAAACCTGGGGGGTCGGGAGACCCAGTACTTC. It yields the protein CASRNLGGRETQYF.